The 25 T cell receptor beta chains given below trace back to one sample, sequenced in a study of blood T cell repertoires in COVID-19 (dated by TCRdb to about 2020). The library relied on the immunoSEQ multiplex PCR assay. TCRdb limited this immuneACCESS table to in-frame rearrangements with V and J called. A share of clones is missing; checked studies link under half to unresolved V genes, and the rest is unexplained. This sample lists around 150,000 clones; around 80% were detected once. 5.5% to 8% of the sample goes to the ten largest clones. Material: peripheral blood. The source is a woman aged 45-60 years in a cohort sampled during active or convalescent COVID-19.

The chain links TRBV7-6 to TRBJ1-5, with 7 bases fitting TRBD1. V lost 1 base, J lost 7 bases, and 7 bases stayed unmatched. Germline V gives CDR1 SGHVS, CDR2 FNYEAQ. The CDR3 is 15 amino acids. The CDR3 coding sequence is TGTGCCAGCAGCTTAGTGCAGGGGGGAGAGCAGCCCCAGCATTTT. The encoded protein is CASSLVQGGEQPQHF.

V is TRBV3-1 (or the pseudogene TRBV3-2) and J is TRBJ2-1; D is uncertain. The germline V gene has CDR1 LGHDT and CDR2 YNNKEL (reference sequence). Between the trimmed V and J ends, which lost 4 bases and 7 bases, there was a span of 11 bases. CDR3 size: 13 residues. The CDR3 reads CASSLQNLNEQFF. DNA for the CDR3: TGTGCCAGCAGCCTCCAGAACCTTAATGAGCAGTTCTTC.

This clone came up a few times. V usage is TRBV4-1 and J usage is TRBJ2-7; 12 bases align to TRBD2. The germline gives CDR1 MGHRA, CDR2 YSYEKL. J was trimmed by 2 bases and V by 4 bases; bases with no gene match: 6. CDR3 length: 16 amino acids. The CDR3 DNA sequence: TGCGCCAGCAGCCTGCCGGGACTAGCGGGCACCTACGAGCAGTACTTC. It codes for CASSLPGLAGTYEQYF.

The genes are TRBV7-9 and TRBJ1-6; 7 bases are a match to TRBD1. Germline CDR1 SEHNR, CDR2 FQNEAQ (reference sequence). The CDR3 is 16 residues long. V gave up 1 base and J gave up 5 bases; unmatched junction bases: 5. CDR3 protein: CASSLGTGGNNSPLHF. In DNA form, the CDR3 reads TGTGCCAGCAGCTTAGGGACAGGAGGGAATAATTCACCCCTCCACTTT.

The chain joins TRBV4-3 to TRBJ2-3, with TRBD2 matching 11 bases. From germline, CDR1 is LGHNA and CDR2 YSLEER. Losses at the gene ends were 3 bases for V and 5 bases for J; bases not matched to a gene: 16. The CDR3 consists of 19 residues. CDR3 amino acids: CASSQRYYTSGGREDTQYF. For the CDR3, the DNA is TGCGCCAGCAGCCAGAGATATTACACTAGCGGGGGCCGGGAAGATACGCAGTATTTT.

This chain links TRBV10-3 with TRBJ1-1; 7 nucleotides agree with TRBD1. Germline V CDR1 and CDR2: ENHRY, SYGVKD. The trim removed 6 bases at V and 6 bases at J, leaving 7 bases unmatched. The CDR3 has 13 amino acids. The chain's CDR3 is CAISDRELSEAFF. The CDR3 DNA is TGTGCCATCAGCGACAGGGAACTCTCTGAAGCTTTCTTT.

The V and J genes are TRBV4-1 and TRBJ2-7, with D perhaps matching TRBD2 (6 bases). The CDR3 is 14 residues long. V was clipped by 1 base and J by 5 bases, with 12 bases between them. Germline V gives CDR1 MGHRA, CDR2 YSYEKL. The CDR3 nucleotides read TGCGCCAGCAGCCAAGGACTAGGGCGAGACGAGCAGTACTTC. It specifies CASSQGLGRDEQYF.

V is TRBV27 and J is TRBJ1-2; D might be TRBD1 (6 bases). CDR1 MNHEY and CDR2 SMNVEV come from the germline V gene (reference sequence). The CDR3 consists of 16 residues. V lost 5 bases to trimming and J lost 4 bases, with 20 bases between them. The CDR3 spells CASSRTGGGAIYGYTF. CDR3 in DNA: TGTGCCAGCAGTCGAACAGGTGGGGGGGCGATCTATGGCTACACCTTC.

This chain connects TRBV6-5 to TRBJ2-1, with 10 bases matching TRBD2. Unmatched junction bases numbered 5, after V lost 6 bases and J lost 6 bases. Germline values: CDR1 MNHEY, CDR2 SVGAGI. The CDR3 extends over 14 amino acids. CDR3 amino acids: CASRPLAGVNEQFF. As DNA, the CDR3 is TGTGCCAGCAGGCCCCTAGCGGGGGTCAATGAGCAGTTCTTC.

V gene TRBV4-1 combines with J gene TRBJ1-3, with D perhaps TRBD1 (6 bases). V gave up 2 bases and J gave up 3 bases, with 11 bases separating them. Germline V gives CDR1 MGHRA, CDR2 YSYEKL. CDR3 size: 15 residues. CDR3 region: CASSQLPGDGNTIYF. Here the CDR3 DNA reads TGCGCCAGCAGCCAACTCCCAGGGGATGGAAACACCATATATTTT.

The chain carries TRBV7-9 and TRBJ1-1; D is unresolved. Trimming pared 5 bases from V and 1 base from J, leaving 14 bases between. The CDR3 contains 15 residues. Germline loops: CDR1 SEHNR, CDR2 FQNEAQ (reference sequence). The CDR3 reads CASSPGGNANTEAFF. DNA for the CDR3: TGTGCCAGCAGCCCCGGAGGTAATGCGAACACTGAAGCTTTCTTT.

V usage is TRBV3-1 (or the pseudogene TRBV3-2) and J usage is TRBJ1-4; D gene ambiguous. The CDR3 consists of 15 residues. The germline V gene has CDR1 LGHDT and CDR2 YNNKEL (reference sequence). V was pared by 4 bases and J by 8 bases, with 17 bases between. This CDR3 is CASSREVRPGEKLFF. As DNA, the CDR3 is TGTGCCAGCAGCCGTGAAGTCCGACCGGGGGAAAAACTGTTTTTT.

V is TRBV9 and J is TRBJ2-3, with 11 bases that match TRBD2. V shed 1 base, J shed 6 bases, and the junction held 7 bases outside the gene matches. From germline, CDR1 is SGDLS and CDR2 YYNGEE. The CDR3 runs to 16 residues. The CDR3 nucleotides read TGTGCCAGCAGCGTACCAGGGACTAGCGGTGATGATACGCAGTATTTT. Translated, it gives CASSVPGTSGDDTQYF.

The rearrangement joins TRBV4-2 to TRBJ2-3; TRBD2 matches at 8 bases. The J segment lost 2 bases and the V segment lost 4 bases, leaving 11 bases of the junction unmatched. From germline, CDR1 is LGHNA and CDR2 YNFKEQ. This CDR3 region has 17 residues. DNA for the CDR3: TGTGCCAGCAGCCGATCGGGAGCGGGGGACTACACAGATACGCAGTATTTT. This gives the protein CASSRSGAGDYTDTQYF.

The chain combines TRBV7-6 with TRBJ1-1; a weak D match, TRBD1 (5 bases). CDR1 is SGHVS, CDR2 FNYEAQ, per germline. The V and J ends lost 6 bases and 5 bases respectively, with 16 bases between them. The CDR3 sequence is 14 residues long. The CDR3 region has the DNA TGTGCCAGCAGGCGGGACTTACAAAGTACTGAAGCTTTCTTT. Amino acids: CASRRDLQSTEAFF.

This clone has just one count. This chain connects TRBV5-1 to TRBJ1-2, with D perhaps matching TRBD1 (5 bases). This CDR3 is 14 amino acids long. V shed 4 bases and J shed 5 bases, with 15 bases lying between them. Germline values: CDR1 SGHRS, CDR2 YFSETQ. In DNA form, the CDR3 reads TGCGCCAGCAGCCCCTCGAAGACAGATTATGGCTACACCTTC. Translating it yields CASSPSKTDYGYTF.

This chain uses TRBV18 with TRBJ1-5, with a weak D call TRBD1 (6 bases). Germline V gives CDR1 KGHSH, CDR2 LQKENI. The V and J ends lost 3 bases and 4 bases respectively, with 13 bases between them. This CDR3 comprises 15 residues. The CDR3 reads CASSPDRKGNQPQHF. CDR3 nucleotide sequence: TGTGCCAGCTCACCTGACAGGAAAGGTAATCAGCCCCAGCATTTT. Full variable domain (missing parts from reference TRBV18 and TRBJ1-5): NAGVMQNPRHLVRRRGQEARLRCSPMKGHSHVYWYRQLPEEGLKFMVYLQKENIIDESGMPKERFSAEFPKEGPSILRIQQVVRGDSAAYFCASSPDRKGNQPQHFGDGTRLSIL.

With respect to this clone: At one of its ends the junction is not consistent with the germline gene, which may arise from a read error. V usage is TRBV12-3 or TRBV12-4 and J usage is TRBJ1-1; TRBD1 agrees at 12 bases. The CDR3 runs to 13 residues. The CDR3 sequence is CASRTGTGGPAVF. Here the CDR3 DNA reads TGTGCCAGCAGGACCGGGACAGGGGGCCCGGCGGTCTTT.

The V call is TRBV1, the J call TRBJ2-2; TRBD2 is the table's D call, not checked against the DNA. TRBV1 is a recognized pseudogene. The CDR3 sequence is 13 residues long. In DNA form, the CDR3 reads TGCACCAGCAGCGGCGGCGACACCGGGGAGCTGTTTTTT. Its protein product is CTSSGGDTGELFF.

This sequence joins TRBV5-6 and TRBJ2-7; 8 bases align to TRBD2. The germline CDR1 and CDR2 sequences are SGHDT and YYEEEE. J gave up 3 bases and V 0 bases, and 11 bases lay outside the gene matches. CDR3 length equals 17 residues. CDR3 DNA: TGTGCCAGCAGCTTGGCCGGGAGGGTGGGGCTAGACTACGAGCAGTACTTC. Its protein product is CASSLAGRVGLDYEQYF.

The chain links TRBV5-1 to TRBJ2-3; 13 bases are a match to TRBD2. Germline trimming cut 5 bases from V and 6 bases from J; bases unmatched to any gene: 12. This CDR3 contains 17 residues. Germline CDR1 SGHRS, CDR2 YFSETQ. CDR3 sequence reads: CASRRGTSGAYADTQYF. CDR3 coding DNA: TGCGCCAGCAGGAGAGGGACTAGCGGGGCCTATGCGGATACGCAGTATTTT. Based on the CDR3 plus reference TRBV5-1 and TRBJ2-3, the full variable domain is KAGVTQTPRYLIKTRGQQVTLSCSPISGHRSVSWYQQTPGQGLQFLFEYFSETQRNKGNFPGRFSGRQFSNSRSEMNVSTLELGDSALYLCASRRGTSGAYADTQYFGPGTRLTVL.

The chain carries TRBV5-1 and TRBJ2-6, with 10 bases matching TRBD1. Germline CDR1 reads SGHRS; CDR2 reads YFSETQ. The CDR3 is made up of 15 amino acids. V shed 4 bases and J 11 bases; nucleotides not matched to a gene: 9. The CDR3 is CASSLWTGGTDVLTF. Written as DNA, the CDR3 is TGCGCCAGCAGCCTCTGGACAGGGGGAACGGACGTCCTGACTTTC.

CDR3 sequence reads: CASSRGFGSGIEQFF. The CDR3 nucleotides read TGTGCCAGCAGCCGGGGGTTTGGCAGCGGGATTGAGCAGTTCTTC. The V and J genes are TRBV3-1 (or the pseudogene TRBV3-2) and TRBJ2-1, with 7 bases fitting TRBD2. Per germline, CDR1 LGHDT and CDR2 YNNKEL (reference sequence). The CDR3 is made up of 15 amino acids. The junction had 12 bases not matched to a gene; V was cut back by 4 bases and J by 9 bases.

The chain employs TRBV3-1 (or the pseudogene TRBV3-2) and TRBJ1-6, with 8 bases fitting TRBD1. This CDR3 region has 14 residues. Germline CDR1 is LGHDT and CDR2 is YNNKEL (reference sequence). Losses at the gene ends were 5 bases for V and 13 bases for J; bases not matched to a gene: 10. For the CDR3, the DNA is TGTGCCAGCAGCTTCCGGGACAGGATGTCCCCCCTCCACTTT. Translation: CASSFRDRMSPLHF.

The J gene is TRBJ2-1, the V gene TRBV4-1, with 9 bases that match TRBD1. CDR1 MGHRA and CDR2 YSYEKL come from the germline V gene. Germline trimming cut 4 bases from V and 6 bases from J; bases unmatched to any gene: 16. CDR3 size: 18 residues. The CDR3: CASSPQGAGPIGSNEQFF. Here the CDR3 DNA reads TGCGCCAGCAGCCCACAGGGGGCGGGCCCCATAGGAAGCAATGAGCAGTTCTTC.